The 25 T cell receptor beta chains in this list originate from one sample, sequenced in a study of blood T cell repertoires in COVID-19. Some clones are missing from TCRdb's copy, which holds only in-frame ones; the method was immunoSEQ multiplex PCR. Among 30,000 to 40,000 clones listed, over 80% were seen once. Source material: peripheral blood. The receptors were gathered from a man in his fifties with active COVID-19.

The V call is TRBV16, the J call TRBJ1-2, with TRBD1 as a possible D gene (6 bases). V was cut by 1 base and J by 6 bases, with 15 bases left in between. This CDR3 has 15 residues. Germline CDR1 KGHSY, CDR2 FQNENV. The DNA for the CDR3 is TGTGCCAGCAGCCAATGGGGCGCAGGGGCCCATGGCTACACCTTC. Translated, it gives CASSQWGAGAHGYTF. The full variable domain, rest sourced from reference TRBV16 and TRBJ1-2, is GEEVAQTPKHLVRGEGQKAKLYCAPIKGHSYVFWYQQVLKNEFKFLISFQNENVFDETGMPKERFSAKCLPNSPCSLEIQATKLEDSAVYFCASSQWGAGAHGYTFGSGTRLTVV.

The CDR3 DNA follows: TGTGCCAGCAGTCGGGACAACCCTAACTATGGCTACACCTTC. Translated: CASSRDNPNYGYTF. The chain carries TRBV6-5 and TRBJ1-2; possible D gene TRBD1, 6 bases. Germline V gene sequence: CDR1 MNHEY, CDR2 SVGAGI. The CDR3 is made up of 14 amino acids. Trimming cost V 5 bases and J 0 bases, with 10 bases left between them.

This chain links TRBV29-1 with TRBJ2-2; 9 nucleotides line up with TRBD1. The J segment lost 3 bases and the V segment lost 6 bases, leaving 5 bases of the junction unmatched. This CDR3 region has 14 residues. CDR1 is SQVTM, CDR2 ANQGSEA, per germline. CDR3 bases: TGCAGCGTCCGGGACAGGGCGTACACCGGGGAGCTGTTTTTT. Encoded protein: CSVRDRAYTGELFF.

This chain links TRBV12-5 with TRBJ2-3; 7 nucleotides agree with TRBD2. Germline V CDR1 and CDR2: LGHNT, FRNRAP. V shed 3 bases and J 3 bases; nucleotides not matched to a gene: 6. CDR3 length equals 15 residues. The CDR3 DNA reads TGTGCTAGTGGTTTTACTGCGGGGGTGACAGATACGCAGTATTTT. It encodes CASGFTAGVTDTQYF.

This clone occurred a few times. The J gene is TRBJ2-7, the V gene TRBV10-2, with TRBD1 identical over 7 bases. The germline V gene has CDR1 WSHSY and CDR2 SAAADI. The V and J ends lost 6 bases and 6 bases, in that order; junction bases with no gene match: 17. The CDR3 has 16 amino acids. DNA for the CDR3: TGCGCCAGCAGGGATAGAACCGGGACAGAATTGGGCGAGCAGTACTTC. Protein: CASRDRTGTELGEQYF.

The CDR3 DNA follows: TGTGCCAGCAGCTTAGGGACAGCTCTAAGATACAATGAGCAGTTCTTC. Amino acid sequence: CASSLGTALRYNEQFF. The gene calls are TRBV11-2 and TRBJ2-1; D perhaps matches TRBD1 (6 bases). Between the trimmed V and J ends, which lost 1 base and 4 bases, there was a span of 14 bases. Germline V gives CDR1 SGHAT, CDR2 FQNNGV. The CDR3 covers 16 residues.

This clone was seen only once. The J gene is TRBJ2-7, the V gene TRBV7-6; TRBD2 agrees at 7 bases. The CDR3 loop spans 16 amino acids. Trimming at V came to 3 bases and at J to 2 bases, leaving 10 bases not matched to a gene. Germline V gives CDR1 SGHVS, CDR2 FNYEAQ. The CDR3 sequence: CASSFPGEGGPYEQYF. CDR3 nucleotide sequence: TGTGCCAGCAGCTTTCCCGGGGAGGGTGGCCCCTACGAGCAGTACTTC.

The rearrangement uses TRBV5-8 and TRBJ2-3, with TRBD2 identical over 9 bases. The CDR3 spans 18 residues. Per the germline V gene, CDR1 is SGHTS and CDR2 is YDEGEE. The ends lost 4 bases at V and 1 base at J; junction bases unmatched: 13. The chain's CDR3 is CASSPALILAGGTDTQYF. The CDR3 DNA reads TGTGCCAGCAGCCCAGCTCTTATCTTAGCGGGGGGCACAGATACGCAGTATTTT. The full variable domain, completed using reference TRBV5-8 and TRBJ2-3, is EAGVTQSPTHLIKTRGQQATLRCSPISGHTSVYWYQQALGLGLQFLLWYDEGEERNRGNFPPRFSGRQFPNYSSELNVNALELEDSALYLCASSPALILAGGTDTQYFGPGTRLTVL.

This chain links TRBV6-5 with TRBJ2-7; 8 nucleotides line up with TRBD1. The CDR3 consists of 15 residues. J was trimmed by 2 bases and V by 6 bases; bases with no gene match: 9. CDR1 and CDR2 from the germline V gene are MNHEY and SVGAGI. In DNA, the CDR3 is TGTGCCAGCAGCCGCGGACAGGGAGCCCCCTACGAGCAGTACTTC. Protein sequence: CASSRGQGAPYEQYF.

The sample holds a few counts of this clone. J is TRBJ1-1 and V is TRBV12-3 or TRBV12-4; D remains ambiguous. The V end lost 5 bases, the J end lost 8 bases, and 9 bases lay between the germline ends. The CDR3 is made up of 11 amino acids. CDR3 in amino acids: CASSLGREAFF. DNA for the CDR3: TGTGCCAGCAGTCTCGGCAGGGAAGCTTTCTTT.

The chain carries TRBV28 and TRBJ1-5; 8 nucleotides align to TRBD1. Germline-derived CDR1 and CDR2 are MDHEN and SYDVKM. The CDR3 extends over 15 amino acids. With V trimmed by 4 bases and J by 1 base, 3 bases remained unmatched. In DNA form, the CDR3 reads TGTGCCAGCAGTTCTGGACAGGGAAGCAATCAGCCCCAGCATTTT. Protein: CASSSGQGSNQPQHF.

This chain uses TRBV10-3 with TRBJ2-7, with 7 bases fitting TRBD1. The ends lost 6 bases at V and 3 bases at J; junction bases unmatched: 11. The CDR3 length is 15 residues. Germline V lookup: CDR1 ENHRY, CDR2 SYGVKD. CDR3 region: CAISFNGQEVYEQYF. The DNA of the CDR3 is TGTGCCATCAGCTTCAATGGACAGGAGGTCTACGAGCAGTACTTC.

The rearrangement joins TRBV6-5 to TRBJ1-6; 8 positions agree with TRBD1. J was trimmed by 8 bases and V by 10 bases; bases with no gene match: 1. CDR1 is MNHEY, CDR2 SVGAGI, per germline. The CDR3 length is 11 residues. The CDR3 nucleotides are TGTGCCACAGGGGGCCATTCACCCCTCCACTTT. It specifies CATGGHSPLHF.

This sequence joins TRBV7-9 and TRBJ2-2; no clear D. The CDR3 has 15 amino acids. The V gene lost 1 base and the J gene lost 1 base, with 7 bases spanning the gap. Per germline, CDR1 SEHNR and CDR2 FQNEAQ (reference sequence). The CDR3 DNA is TGTGCCAGCAGCTTAGGGCCGGGGAACACCGGGGAGCTGTTTTTT. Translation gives CASSLGPGNTGELFF.

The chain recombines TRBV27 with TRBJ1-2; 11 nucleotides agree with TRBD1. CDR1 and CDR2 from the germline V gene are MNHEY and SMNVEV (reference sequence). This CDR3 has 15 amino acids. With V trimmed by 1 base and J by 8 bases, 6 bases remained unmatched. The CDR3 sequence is CASSLYRDRGKGYTF. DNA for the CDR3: TGTGCCAGCAGTTTATACCGGGACAGGGGGAAAGGCTACACCTTC.

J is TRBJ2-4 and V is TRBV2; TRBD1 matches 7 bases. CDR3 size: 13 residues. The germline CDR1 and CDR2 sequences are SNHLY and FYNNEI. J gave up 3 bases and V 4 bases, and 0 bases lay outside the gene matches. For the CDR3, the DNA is TGTGCCAGCAGTGGGGACAGCAAAAACATTCAGTACTTC. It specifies CASSGDSKNIQYF.

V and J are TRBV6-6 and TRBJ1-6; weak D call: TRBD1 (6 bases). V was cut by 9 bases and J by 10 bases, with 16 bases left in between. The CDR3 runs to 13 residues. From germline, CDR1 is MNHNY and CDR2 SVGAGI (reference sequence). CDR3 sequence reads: CASTTGPQSPLHF. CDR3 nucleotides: TGTGCCAGTACCACAGGGCCCCAGTCACCCCTCCACTTT.

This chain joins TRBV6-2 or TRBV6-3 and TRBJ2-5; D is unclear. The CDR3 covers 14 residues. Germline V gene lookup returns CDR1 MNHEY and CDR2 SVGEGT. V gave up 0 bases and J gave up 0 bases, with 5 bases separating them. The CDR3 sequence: CASSYSDYQETQYF. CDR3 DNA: TGTGCCAGCAGTTACTCCGACTACCAAGAGACCCAGTACTTC.

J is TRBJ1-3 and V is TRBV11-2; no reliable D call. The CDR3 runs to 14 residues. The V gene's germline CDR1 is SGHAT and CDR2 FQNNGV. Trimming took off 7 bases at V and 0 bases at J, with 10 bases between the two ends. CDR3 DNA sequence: TGTGCCAGCACCTCCAAGAGCTCTGGAAACACCATATATTTT. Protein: CASTSKSSGNTIYF.

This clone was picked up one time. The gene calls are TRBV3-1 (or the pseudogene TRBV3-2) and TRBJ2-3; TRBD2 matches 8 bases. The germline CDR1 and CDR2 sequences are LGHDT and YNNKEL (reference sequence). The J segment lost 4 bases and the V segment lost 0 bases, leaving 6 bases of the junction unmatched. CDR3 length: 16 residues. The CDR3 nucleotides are TGTGCCAGCAGCCAAGATTGGGCGGGGGGTGCAGATACGCAGTATTTT. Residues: CASSQDWAGGADTQYF.

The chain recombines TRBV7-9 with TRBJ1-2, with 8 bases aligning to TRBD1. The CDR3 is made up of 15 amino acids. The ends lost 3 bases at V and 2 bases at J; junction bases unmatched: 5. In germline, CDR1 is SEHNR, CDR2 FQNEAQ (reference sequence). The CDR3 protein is CASSFRTGMNYGYTF. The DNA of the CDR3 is TGTGCCAGCAGCTTCCGGACAGGGATGAACTATGGCTACACCTTC.

The CDR3 sequence is CASTDGGQGFSPLHF. In DNA, the CDR3 is TGTGCCAGTACCGACGGAGGACAGGGGTTTTCACCCCTCCACTTT. The rearrangement joins TRBV19 to TRBJ1-6; the match to TRBD1 covers 9 bases. The junction had 10 bases not matched to a gene; V was cut back by 7 bases and J by 9 bases. CDR3 length equals 15 residues. CDR1 LNHDA and CDR2 SQIVND come from the germline V gene (reference sequence).

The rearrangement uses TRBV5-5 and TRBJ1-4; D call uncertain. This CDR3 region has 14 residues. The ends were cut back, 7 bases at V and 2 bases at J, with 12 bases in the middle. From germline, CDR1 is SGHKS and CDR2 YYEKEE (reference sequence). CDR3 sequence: CASARAGTNEKLFF. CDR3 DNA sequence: TGTGCCAGCGCCCGAGCAGGCACTAATGAAAAACTGTTTTTT.

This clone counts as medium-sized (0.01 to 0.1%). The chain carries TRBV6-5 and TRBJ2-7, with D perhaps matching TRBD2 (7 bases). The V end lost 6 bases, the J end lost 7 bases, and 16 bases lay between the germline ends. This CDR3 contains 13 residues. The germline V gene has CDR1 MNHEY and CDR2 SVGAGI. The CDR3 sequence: CASRAGQVGEQYF. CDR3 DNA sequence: TGTGCCAGCAGAGCGGGACAAGTAGGGGAGCAGTACTTC.

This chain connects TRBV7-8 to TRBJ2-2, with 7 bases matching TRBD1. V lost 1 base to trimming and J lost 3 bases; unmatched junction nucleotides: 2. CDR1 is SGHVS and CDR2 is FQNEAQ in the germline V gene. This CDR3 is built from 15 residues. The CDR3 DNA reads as TGTGCCAGCAGCTTAGTAGGGGGCCACACCGGGGAGCTGTTTTTT. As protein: CASSLVGGHTGELFF.